This TCR beta chain was documented in a study of early T cells in non-severe SARS-CoV-2 infection. About the research overall: The sequenced material was bulk RNA from unsorted whole blood, and its chains were unpaired.

The CDR3 is 17 residues long. From germline, CDR1 is SGHVS and CDR2 FNYEAQ. The V segment lost 1 base and the J segment 3 bases; nucleotides outside the gene matches: 9. This clonotype was seen more than once but under ten times. Its target is unknown. Individually, cDNA molecules had unique molecular identifiers attached to them. TCRdb re-derived calls from the 5' RACE reads in MiXCR, one entry per CDR3 protein. The repertoire holds about 86,000 distinct CDR3 sequences, with around an eighth as singletons. Study results and caveats: Lookups in VDJdb leaned toward anti-spike CD8 responses and missed private and CD4 specificities.

The source of this sequence is an adult who was a healthcare worker with PCR-confirmed SARS-CoV-2 infection or an uninfected control (not recorded which). The chain combines TRBV7-6 with TRBJ2-3, with 8 bases fitting TRBD1. Sequencing used whole blood. For the CDR3, the DNA is TGTGCCAGCAGCTTAGTCCAGGGGGCTGTACCGACAGATACGCAGTATTTT. Amino acids: CASSLVQGAVPTDTQYF.